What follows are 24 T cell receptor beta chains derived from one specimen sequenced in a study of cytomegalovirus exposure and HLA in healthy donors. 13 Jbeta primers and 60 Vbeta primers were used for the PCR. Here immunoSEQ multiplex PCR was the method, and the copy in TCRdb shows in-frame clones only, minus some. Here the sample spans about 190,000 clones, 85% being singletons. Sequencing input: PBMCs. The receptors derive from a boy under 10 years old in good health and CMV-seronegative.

The CDR3 here is CASSLATGPQETQYF. CDR3 DNA sequence: TGCGCCAGCAGCTTGGCGACAGGACCCCAAGAGACCCAGTACTTC. The rearrangement joins TRBV5-1 to TRBJ2-5; possible D gene TRBD1, 6 bases. In germline, CDR1 is SGHRS, CDR2 YFSETQ. Trimming shortened V by 0 bases and J by 1 base, and 10 bases separated the two germline ends. CDR3 length equals 15 residues.

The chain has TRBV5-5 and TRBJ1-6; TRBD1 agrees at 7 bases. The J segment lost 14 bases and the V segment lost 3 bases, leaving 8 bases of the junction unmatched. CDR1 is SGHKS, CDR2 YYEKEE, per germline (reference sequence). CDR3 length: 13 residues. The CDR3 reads CASSSRDSKSLHF. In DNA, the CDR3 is TGTGCCAGCAGCTCCCGGGACAGCAAGTCCCTCCACTTT.

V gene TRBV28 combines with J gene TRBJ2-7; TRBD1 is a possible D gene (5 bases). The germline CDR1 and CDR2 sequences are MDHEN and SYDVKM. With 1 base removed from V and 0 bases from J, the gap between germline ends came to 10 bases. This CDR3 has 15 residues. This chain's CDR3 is CASSLLGPSSYEQYF. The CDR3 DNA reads TGTGCCAGCAGTTTATTGGGGCCAAGCTCCTACGAGCAGTACTTC.

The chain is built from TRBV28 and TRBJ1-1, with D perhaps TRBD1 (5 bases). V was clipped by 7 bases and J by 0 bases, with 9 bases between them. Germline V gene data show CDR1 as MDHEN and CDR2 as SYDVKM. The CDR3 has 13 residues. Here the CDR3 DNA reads TGTGCCAGCATAGGCAGGGTGAACACTGAAGCTTTCTTT. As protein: CASIGRVNTEAFF.

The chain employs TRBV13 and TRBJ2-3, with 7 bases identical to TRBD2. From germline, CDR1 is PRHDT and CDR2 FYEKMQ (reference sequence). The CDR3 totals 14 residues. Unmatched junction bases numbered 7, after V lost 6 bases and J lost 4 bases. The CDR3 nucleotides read TGTGCCAGCAGGGGGAGGGGTAAGGCAGATACGCAGTATTTT. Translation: CASRGRGKADTQYF.

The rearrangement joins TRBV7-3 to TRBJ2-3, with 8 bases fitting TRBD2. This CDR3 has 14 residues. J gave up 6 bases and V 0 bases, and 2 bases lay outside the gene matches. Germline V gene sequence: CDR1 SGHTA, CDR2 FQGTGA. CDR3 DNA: TGTGCCAGCAGCTTAACCCGCGGGGGGGATACGCAGTATTTT. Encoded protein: CASSLTRGGDTQYF.

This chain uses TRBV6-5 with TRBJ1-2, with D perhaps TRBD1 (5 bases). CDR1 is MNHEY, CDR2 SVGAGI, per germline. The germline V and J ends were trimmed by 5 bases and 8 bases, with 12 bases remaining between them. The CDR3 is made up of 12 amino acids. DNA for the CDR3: TGTGCCAGCAGTGTAAGGGGTTGGGGCTACACCTTC. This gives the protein CASSVRGWGYTF.

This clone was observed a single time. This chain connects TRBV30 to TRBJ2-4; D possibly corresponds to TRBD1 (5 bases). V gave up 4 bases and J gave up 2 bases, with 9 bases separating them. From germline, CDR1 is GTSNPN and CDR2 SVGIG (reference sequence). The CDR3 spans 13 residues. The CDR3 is CAWTQGSKNIQYF. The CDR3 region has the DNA TGTGCCTGGACTCAGGGATCCAAAAACATTCAGTACTTC.

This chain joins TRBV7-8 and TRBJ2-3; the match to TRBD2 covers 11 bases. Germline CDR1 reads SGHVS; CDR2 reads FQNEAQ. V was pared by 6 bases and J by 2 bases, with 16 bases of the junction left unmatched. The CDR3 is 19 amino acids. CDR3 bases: TGTGCCAGCAGTTTTACGGCCGTAGCGGGAGGGCTCAACACAGATACGCAGTATTTT. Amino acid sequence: CASSFTAVAGGLNTDTQYF.

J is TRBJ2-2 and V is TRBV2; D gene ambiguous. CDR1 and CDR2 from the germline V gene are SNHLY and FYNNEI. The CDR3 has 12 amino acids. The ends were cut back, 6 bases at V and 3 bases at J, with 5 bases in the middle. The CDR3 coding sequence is TGTGCCAGCAGCGTCGACACCGGGGAGCTGTTTTTT. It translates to CASSVDTGELFF.

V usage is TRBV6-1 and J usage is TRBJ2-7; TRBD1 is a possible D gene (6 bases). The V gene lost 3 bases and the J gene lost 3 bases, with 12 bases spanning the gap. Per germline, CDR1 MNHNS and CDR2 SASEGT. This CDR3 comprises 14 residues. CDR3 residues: CASSDGTLSYEQYF. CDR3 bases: TGTGCCAGCAGTGACGGGACATTGAGCTACGAGCAGTACTTC.

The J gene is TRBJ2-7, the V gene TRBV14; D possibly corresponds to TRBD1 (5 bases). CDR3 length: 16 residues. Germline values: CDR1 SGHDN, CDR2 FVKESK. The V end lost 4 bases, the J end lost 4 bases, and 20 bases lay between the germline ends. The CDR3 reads CASSPSRVGAGYEQYV. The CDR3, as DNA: TGTGCCAGCAGCCCCTCTAGAGTAGGTGCAGGGTACGAGCAGTACGTC.

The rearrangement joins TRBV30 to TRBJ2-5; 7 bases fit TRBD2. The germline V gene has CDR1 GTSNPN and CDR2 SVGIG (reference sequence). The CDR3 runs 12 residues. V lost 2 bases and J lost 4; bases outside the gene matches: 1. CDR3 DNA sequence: TGTGCCTGGAGTCCGGGGGGAGAGACCCAGTACTTC. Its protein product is CAWSPGGETQYF.

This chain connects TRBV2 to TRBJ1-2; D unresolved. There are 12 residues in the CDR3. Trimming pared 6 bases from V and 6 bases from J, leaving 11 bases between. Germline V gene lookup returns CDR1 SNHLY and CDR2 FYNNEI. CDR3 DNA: TGTGCCAGCAGCGCCGCGGTCGATGGCTACACCTTC. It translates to CASSAAVDGYTF.

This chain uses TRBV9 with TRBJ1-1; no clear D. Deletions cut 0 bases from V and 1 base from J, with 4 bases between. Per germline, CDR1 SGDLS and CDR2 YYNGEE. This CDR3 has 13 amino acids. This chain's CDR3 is CASSVDTNTEAFF. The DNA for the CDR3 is TGTGCCAGCAGCGTAGACACGAACACTGAAGCTTTCTTT.

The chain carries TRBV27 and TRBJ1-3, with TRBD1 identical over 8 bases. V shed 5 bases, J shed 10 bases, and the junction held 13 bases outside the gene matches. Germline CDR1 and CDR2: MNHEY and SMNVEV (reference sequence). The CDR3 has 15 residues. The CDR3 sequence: CASSPRGQGKGTIYF. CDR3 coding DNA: TGTGCCAGCAGTCCTAGAGGACAGGGCAAAGGGACCATATATTTT.

CDR3 in amino acids: CASSERGFQPQHF. Written as DNA, the CDR3 is TGTGCCAGCAGTGAACGGGGGTTTCAGCCCCAGCATTTT. This rearrangement joins TRBV6-1 to TRBJ1-5; tentative D call: TRBD1 (5 bases). This CDR3 contains 13 residues. Germline V gives CDR1 MNHNS, CDR2 SASEGT. With 2 bases removed from V and 6 bases from J, the gap between germline ends came to 8 bases.

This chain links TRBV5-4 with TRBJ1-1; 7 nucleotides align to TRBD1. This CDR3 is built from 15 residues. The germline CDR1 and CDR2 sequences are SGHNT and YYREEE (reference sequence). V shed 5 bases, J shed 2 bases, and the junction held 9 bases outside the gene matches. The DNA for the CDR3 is TGTGCCAGCAGTTTTCCGGGGACAGTTAACACTGAAGCTTTCTTT. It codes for CASSFPGTVNTEAFF.

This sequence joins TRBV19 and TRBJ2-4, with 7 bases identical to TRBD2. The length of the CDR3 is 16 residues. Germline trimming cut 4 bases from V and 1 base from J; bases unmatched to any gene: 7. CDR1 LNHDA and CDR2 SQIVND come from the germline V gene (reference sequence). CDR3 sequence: CASSNGLVLAKNIQYF. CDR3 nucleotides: TGTGCCAGTAGTAACGGACTAGTCCTGGCCAAAAACATTCAGTACTTC.

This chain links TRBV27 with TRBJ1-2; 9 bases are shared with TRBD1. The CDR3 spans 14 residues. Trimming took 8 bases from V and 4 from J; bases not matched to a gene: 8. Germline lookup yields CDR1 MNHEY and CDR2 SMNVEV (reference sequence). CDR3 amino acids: CASGRTGASYGYTF. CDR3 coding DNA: TGTGCCAGCGGACGGACAGGGGCTTCCTATGGCTACACCTTC.

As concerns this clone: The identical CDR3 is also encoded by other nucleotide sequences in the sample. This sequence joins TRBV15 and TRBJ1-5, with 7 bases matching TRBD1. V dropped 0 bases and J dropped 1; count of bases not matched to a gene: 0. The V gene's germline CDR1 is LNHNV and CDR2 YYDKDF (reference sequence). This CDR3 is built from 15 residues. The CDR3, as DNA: TGTGCCACCAGCAGAGACAGGGGGAGCAATCAGCCCCAGCATTTT. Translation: CATSRDRGSNQPQHF.

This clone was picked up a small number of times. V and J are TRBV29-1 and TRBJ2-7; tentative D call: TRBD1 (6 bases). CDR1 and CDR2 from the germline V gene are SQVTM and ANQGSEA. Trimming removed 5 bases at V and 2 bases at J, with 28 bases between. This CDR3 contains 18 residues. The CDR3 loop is CSVLGFSSGTPIAYEQYF. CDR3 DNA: TGCAGCGTTCTAGGCTTCAGCTCCGGGACACCTATTGCCTACGAGCAGTACTTC.

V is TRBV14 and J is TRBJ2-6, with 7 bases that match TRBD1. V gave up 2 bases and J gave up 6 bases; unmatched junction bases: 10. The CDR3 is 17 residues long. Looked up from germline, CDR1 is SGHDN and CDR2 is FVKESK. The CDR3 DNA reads TGTGCCAGCAGCCAAAGCCTGACAGGGTGGCAGGCCAACGTCCTGACTTTC. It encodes CASSQSLTGWQANVLTF.

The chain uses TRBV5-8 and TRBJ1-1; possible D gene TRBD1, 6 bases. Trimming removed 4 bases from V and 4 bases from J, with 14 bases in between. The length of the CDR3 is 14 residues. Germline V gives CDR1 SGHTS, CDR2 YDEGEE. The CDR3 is CASSLGGGGTEAFF. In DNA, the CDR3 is TGTGCCAGCAGCCTCGGAGGGGGGGGCACTGAAGCTTTCTTT.